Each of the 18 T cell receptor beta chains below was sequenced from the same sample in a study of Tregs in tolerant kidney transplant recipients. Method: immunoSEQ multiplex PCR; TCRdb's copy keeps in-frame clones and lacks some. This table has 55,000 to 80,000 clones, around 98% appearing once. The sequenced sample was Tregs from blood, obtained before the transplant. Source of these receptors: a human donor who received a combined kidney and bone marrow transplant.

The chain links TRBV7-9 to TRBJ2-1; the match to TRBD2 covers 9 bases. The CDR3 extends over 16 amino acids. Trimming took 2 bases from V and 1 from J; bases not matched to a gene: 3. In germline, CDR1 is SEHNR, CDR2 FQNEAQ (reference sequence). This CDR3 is CASSLSLAGSYNEQFF. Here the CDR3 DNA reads TGTGCCAGCAGCTTATCCCTAGCGGGGTCCTACAATGAGCAGTTCTTC. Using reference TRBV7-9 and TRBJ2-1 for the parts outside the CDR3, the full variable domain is DTGVSQNPRHKITKRGQNVTFRCDPISEHNRLYWYRQTLGQGPEFLTYFQNEAQLEKSRLLSDRFSAERPKGSFSTLEIQRTEQGDSAMYLCASSLSLAGSYNEQFFGPGTRLTVL.

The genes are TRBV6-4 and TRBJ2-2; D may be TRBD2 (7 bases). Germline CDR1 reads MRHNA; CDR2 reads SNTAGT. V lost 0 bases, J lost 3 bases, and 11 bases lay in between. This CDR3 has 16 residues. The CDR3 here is CASSDSAGADTGELFF. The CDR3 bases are TGTGCCAGCAGTGACTCGGCGGGGGCGGACACCGGGGAGCTGTTTTTT.

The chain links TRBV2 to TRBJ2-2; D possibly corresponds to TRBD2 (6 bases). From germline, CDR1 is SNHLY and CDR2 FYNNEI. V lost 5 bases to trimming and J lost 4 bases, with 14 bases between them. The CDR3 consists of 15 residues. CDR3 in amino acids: CASSLLTRGTGELFF. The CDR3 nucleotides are TGTGCCAGCAGTCTCCTGACTAGAGGCACCGGGGAGCTGTTTTTT.

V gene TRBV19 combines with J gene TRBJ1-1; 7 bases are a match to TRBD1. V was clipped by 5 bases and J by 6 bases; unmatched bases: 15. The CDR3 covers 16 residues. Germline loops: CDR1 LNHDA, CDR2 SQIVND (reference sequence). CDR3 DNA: TGTGCCAGTAGTCCCATAAGGGCCGGCCAGGGGGCTGAAGCTTTCTTT. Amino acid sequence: CASSPIRAGQGAEAFF. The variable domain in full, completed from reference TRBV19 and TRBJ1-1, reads DGGITQSPKYLFRKEGQNVTLSCEQNLNHDAMYWYRQDPGQGLRLIYYSQIVNDFQKGDIAEGYSVSREKKESFPLTVTSAQKNPTAFYLCASSPIRAGQGAEAFFGQGTRLTVV.

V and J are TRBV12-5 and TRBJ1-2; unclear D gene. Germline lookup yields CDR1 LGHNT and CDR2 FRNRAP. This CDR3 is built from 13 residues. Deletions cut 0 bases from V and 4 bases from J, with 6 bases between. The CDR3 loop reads CASGLVQPYGYTF. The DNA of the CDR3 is TGTGCTAGTGGTTTGGTACAACCCTATGGCTACACCTTC.

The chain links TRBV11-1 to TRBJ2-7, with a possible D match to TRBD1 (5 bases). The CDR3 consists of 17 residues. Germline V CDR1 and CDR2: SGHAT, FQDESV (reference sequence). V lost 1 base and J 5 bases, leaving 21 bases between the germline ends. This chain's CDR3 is CASSLEAFGATGDEQYF. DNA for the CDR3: TGTGCCAGCAGCTTAGAGGCGTTTGGGGCCACCGGAGACGAGCAGTACTTC. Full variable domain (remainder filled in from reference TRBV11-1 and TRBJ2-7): EAEVAQSPRYKITEKSQAVAFWCDPISGHATLYWYRQILGQGPELLVQFQDESVVDDSQLPKDRFSAERLKGVDSTLKIQPAELGDSAMYLCASSLEAFGATGDEQYFGPGTRLTVT.

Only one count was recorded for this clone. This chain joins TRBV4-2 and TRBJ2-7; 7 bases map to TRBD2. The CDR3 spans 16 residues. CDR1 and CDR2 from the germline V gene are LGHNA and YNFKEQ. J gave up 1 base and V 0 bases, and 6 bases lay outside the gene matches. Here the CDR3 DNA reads TGTGCCAGCAGCCAAGATGGGGGGGTGGGGTCCTACGAGCAGTACTTC. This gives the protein CASSQDGGVGSYEQYF.

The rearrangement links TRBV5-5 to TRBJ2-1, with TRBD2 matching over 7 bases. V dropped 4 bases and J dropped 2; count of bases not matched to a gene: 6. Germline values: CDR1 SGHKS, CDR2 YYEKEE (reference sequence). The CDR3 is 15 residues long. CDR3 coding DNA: TGTGCCAGCAGCAACGACGGGACTACCTACAATGAGCAGTTCTTC. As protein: CASSNDGTTYNEQFF. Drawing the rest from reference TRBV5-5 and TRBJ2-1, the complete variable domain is DAGVTQSPTHLIKTRGQQVTLRCSPISGHKSVSWYQQVLGQGPQFIFQYYEKEERGRGNFPDRFSARQFPNYSSELNVNALLLGDSALYLCASSNDGTTYNEQFFGPGTRLTVL.

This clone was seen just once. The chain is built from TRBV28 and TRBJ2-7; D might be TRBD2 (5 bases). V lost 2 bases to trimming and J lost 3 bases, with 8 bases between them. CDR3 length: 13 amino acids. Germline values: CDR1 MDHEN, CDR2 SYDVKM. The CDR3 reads CASSLLRDYEQYF. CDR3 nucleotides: TGTGCCAGCAGTTTACTCCGGGACTACGAGCAGTACTTC.

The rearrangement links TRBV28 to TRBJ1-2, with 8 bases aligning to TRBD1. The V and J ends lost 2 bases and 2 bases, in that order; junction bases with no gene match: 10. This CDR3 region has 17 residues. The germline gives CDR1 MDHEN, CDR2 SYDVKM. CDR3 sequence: CASSLSGTGGPNYGYTF. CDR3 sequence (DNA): TGTGCCAGCAGTTTAAGCGGCACAGGGGGTCCAAACTATGGCTACACCTTC.

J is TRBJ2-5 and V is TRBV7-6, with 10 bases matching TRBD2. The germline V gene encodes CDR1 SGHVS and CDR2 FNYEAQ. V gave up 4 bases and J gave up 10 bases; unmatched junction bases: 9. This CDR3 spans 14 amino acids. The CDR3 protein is CASSSRERGGFQYF. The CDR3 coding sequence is TGTGCCAGCAGCTCCCGTGAGCGGGGGGGCTTCCAGTACTTC.

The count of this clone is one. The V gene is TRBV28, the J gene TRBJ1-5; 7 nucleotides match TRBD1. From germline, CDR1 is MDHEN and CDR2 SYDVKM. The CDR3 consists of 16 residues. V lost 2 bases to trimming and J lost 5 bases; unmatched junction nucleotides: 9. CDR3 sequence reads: CASSLNGRGRHQPQHF. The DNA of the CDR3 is TGTGCCAGCAGTTTAAATGGCAGGGGGAGGCATCAGCCCCAGCATTTT.

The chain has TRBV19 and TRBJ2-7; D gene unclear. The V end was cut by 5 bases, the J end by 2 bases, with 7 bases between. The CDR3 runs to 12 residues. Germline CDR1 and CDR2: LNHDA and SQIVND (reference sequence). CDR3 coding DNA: TGTGCCAGTAGTGGGCGAACCTACGAGCAGTACTTC. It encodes CASSGRTYEQYF.

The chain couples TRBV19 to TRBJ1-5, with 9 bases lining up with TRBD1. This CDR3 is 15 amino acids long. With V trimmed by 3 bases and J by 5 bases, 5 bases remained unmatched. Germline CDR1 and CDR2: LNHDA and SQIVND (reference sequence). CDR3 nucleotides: TGTGCCAGTAGTATGGAACAGGGGGCCCATCAGCCCCAGCATTTT. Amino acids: CASSMEQGAHQPQHF.

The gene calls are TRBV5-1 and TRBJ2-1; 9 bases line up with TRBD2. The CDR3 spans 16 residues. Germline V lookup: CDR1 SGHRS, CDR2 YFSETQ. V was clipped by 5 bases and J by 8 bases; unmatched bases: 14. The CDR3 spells CASRQVAGALGDEQFF. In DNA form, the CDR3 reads TGCGCCAGCAGGCAGGTAGCGGGAGCCTTGGGGGATGAGCAGTTCTTC.

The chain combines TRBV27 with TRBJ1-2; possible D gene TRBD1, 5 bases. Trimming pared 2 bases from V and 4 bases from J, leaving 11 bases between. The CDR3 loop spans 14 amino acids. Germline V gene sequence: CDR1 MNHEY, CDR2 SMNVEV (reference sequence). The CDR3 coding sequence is TGTGCCAGCAGTTTACAGGGATGGAGCTATGGCTACACCTTC. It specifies CASSLQGWSYGYTF.

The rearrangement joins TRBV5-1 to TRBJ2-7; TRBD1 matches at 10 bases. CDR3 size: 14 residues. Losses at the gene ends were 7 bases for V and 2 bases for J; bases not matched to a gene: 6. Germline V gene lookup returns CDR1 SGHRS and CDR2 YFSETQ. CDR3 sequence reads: CASGDRGLTYEQYF. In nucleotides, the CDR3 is TGCGCCAGCGGCGACAGGGGGCTAACCTACGAGCAGTACTTC.

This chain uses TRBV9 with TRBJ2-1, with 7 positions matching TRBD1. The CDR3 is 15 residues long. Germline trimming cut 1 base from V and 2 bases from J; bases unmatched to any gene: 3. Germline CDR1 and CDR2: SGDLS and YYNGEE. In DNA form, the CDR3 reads TGTGCCAGCAGCGTAAGCCAGGGGGCCTACAATGAGCAGTTCTTC. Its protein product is CASSVSQGAYNEQFF.